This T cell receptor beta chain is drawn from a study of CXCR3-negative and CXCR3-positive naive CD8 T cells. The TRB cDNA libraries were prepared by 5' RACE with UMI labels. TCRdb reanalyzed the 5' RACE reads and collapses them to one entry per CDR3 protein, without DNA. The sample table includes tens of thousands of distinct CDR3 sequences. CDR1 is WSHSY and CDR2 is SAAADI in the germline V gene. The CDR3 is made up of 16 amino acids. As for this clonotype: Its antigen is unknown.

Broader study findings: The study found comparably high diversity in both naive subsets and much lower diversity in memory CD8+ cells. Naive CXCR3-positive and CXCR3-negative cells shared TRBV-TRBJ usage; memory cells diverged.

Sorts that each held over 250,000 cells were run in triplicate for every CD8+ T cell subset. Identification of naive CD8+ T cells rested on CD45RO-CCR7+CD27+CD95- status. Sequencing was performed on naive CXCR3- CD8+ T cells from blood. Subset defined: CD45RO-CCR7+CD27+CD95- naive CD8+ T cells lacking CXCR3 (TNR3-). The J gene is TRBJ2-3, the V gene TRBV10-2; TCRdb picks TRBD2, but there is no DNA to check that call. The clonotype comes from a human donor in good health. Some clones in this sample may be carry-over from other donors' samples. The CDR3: CASRALAGVRTDTQYF.